These 17 T cell receptor beta chains share one sample of origin, sequenced in a study of blood T cells in healthy people across ages (dated by TCRdb to between 2014 and 2016). The library came from 5' RACE. TCRdb lists the instrument as Illumina HiSeq 2500. A second PCR of about 7 to 12 cycles was performed with a sample-barcoded 5' primer and a J-beta primer mix. The public sequencing data were trimmed at Q25 with fastp and processed into clonotypes with MiXCR by TCRdb, which kept only in-frame beta chains. Here each entry gathers all rows of one CDR3 protein and keeps the most common genes and DNA. The sample contains hundreds of thousands of distinct CDR3 sequences, about 28% of them found a single time. Together, the top ten hold roughly 17% of the sample. What was sequenced was blood. All receptors derive from an elderly woman in good health.

This chain joins TRBV10-3 and TRBJ2-1; D is possibly TRBD1 or TRBD2 (5 bases each). V gave up 5 bases and J gave up 5 bases, with 13 bases separating them. The CDR3 runs 14 residues. The germline CDR1 and CDR2 sequences are ENHRY and SYGVKD. CDR3 nucleotide sequence: TGTGCCATCAGTATAGAGGGGATCGACAATGAGCAGTTCTTC. This encodes CAISIEGIDNEQFF.

On this clonotype: Possible read error: a much larger clone is one base away. The CDR3 loop is CASSLGSGTANEQFF. In DNA form, the CDR3 reads TGCGCCAGCAGCTTGGGTAGCGGGACAGCCAATGAGCAGTTCTTC. The chain uses TRBV5-1 and TRBJ2-1; possible D gene TRBD2, 8 bases. CDR1 SGHRS and CDR2 YFSETQ come from the germline V gene. V lost 0 bases to trimming and J lost 6 bases, with 13 bases between them. The CDR3 has 15 amino acids.

This clonotype appeared a single time. One end of the junction fails to match germline, which may point to a read error. The rearrangement links TRBV12-3 or TRBV12-4 to TRBJ2-3; 7 positions agree with TRBD1. The CDR3 loop spans 15 amino acids. As DNA, the CDR3 is TGTACCAGCAGTCGGGACAGTACGAGCACAGATACGCAGTATTTT. Encoded protein: CTSSRDSTSTDTQYF.

The genes are TRBV12-2 and TRBJ1-4; the D call in the table, TRBD1, was not verified against the DNA. TRBV12-2 is listed as a pseudogene. This CDR3 is 15 amino acids long. This CDR3 reads CASRHVQGVNEKLFF. CDR3 sequence (DNA): TGTGCAAGTCGCCACGTCCAGGGTGTCAATGAAAAACTGTTTTTT.

There are a few counts of this clonotype. This clone may be a read error of a much larger clone one base away. The chain carries TRBV20-1 and TRBJ2-3, with 7 bases matching TRBD1. The junction had 5 bases not matched to a gene; V was cut back by 1 base and J by 1 base. The CDR3 spans 15 residues. Germline loops: CDR1 DFQATT, CDR2 SNEGSKA (reference sequence). DNA for the CDR3: TGCAGTGCTAGAGTGACAGGGCGCGGCACAGATACGCAGTATTTT. It is translated as CSARVTGRGTDTQYF.

As regards this clonotype: Possible read error: a much larger clone is one base away. The chain is built from TRBV5-1 and TRBJ2-7; 9 bases map to TRBD1. V shed 4 bases, J shed 4 bases, and the junction held 9 bases outside the gene matches. Germline lookup yields CDR1 SGHRS and CDR2 YFSETQ. CDR3 length equals 15 residues. CDR3 DNA sequence: TGCGCCAGCAGCCCCAGAGGGACAGGGCTGTACGAGCAGTACTTC. It codes for CASSPRGTGLYEQYF.

This clonotype was counted a few times. The chain is built from TRBV6-1 and TRBJ1-4; unclear D gene. CDR1 MNHNS and CDR2 SASEGT come from the germline V gene. The V end lost 7 bases, the J end lost 0 bases, and 3 bases lay between the germline ends. The CDR3 has 12 amino acids. This chain's CDR3 is CASTTTNEKLFF. The CDR3 DNA reads as TGTGCCAGCACGACAACTAATGAAAAACTGTTTTTT.

This clonotype appeared once. The gene calls are TRBV6-5 and TRBJ2-1; TRBD1 agrees at 8 bases. V shed 7 bases and J 13 bases; nucleotides not matched to a gene: 18. Germline CDR1 is MNHEY and CDR2 is SVGAGI. This CDR3 spans 15 amino acids. The CDR3 is CASKTRRGRGETQFF. The CDR3 bases are TGTGCCAGCAAGACCCGCAGGGGGCGAGGAGAGACCCAGTTCTTC.

V usage is TRBV30 and J usage is TRBJ1-4; D is possibly TRBD1 (6 bases). CDR3 length: 13 residues. The V end was cut by 4 bases, the J end by 8 bases, with 14 bases between. Germline CDR1 is GTSNPN and CDR2 is SVGIG (reference sequence). The CDR3 is CAWTPGAGEKLFF. The CDR3 DNA reads as TGTGCCTGGACCCCGGGGGCAGGAGAAAAACTGTTTTTT.

CDR3 nucleotide sequence: TGTACCGGCGGGACAGGGCCGAACTATGGCTACACCTTC. This codes for CTGGTGPNYGYTF. The chain is built from TRBV18 and TRBJ1-2, with 9 nucleotides matching TRBD1. Per germline, CDR1 KGHSH and CDR2 LQKENI. CDR3 length: 13 residues.

This clonotype was seen many times. The chain employs TRBV25-1 and TRBJ1-6, with D unclear. This CDR3 region has 12 residues. Germline CDR1 and CDR2: MGHDK and SYGVNS. The V gene lost 3 bases and the J gene lost 7 bases, with 4 bases spanning the gap. This CDR3 is CASSDPNSPLHF. The CDR3 nucleotides read TGTGCCAGCAGTGATCCGAATTCACCCCTCCACTTT.

This rearrangement joins TRBV7-2 to TRBJ2-7, with 7 positions matching TRBD2. Trimming removed 4 bases from V and 7 bases from J; junction bases left unmatched: 22. CDR3 length equals 18 residues. CDR1 SGHTA and CDR2 FQGNSA come from the germline V gene. The CDR3 coding sequence is TGTGCCAGCAGCTCCAGAGGCCTAGTGTGGGAGGGGTACAATGAGCAGTACTTC. It codes for CASSSRGLVWEGYNEQYF. Using reference TRBV7-2 and TRBJ2-7 for the parts outside the CDR3, the full variable domain is GAGVSQSPSNKVTEKGKDVELRCDPISGHTALYWYRQSLGQGLEFLIYFQGNSAPDKSGLPSDRFSAERTGGSVSTLTIQRTQQEDSAVYLCASSSRGLVWEGYNEQYFGPGTRLTVT.

This clonotype appeared a few times. This chain joins TRBV30 and TRBJ2-2; 8 bases are a match to TRBD1. Trimming removed 0 bases from V and 6 bases from J; junction bases left unmatched: 9. CDR3 length equals 16 residues. The germline V gene has CDR1 GTSNPN and CDR2 SVGIG (reference sequence). Here the CDR3 DNA reads TGTGCCTGGAGTGTCTCCCGGACAGGGTCGGCCGGGGAGCTGTTTTTT. It encodes CAWSVSRTGSAGELFF.

This clonotype occurred many times. V gene TRBV27 combines with J gene TRBJ2-3, with TRBD2 matching over 13 bases. There are 16 residues in the CDR3. Germline V gene lookup returns CDR1 MNHEY and CDR2 SMNVEV (reference sequence). The V segment lost 5 bases and the J segment 2 bases; nucleotides outside the gene matches: 4. CDR3 DNA: TGTGCCAGCAGTCCCGGGACTAGCGGGGTCACAGATACGCAGTATTTT. Amino acid sequence: CASSPGTSGVTDTQYF.

Note on this clonotype: A much larger clone differs from this one at a single base, so this may be a read error. V and J are TRBV5-6 and TRBJ2-1, with 10 bases aligning to TRBD1. CDR1 and CDR2 (germline): SGHDT, YYEEEE. This CDR3 is 16 amino acids long. The CDR3 coding sequence is TGTGTCAGCCGAAAAGAGGGACAGGGGAATGACAATGAGCAGTTCTTC. Its protein product is CVSRKEGQGNDNEQFF.

The chain is built from TRBV7-6 and TRBJ1-1, with TRBD1 matching 7 bases. The CDR3 loop spans 15 amino acids. Per the germline V gene, CDR1 is SGHVS and CDR2 is FNYEAQ. V was clipped by 2 bases and J by 7 bases; unmatched bases: 10. CDR3 sequence: CASSLMEGARGEAFF. CDR3 in DNA: TGTGCCAGCAGCTTAATGGAGGGGGCAAGGGGTGAAGCTTTCTTT.

Many counts were recorded for this clonotype. This chain connects TRBV12-3 or TRBV12-4 to TRBJ1-5, with D perhaps matching TRBD1 (6 bases). This CDR3 has 14 amino acids. V shed 2 bases and J shed 9 bases, with 14 bases lying between them. The CDR3 loop is CASSLNRVLSPQHF. In DNA form, the CDR3 reads TGTGCCAGCAGTTTAAACAGGGTCCTGTCGCCCCAGCATTTT.